The 27 T cell receptor beta chains reported below all come from one sample, sequenced in a study of technical replicates of blood from several donors (TCRdb year 2017). Library preparation used the immunoSEQ multiplex PCR assay. TCRdb took over this immuneACCESS table, retaining in-frame rearrangements with V and J assigned. Such tables are incomplete; in checked studies, under half of the missing clones stem from an unresolved V gene, and the remainder is unexplained. The sample records about 84,000 clones, 98% of which are singletons. The ten largest account for roughly 0.15% of the sample. The sequenced sample consisted of T cells isolated from PBMCs. These receptors all come from a human donor in good health.

The chain is built from TRBV5-1 and TRBJ2-7, with a tentative D call TRBD1 (5 bases). V lost 0 bases and J 2 bases, leaving 21 bases between the germline ends. CDR3 size: 18 residues. Germline V lookup: CDR1 SGHRS, CDR2 YFSETQ. This CDR3 is CASSLGQGYGVATYEQYF. DNA for the CDR3: TGCGCCAGCAGCTTGGGGCAGGGCTACGGTGTCGCAACCTACGAGCAGTACTTC.

The chain couples TRBV2 to TRBJ1-2, with 9 nucleotides matching TRBD1. This CDR3 has 15 residues. Germline CDR1 is SNHLY and CDR2 is FYNNEI. V shed 4 bases, J shed 4 bases, and the junction held 7 bases outside the gene matches. CDR3 protein: CASSAGDRAPYGYTF. CDR3 sequence (DNA): TGTGCCAGCAGTGCCGGGGACAGGGCTCCCTATGGCTACACCTTC.

CDR3 nucleotide sequence: TGCAGCTGTAGGTCTGGAGGCGAGCAGTACTTC. This gives the protein CSCRSGGEQYF. The chain couples TRBV29-1 to TRBJ2-7; a possible D gene is TRBD2 (5 bases). Germline CDR1 and CDR2: SQVTM and ANQGSEA. V gave up 8 bases and J gave up 6 bases, with 14 bases separating them. The CDR3 is 11 residues long.

The rearrangement links TRBV18 to TRBJ2-3, with D possibly being TRBD1 (6 bases). Trimming took 4 bases from V and 12 from J, leaving 14 bases between them. The germline gives CDR1 KGHSH, CDR2 LQKENI. This CDR3 comprises 12 residues. The CDR3: CASSQPTGLQYF. The CDR3, as DNA: TGTGCCAGCTCACAACCGACAGGATTACAGTATTTT.

The gene calls are TRBV6-1 and TRBJ2-2; D unresolved. The CDR3 totals 15 residues. Germline assignment: CDR1 MNHNS and CDR2 SASEGT. V was pared by 2 bases and J by 7 bases, with 14 bases between. CDR3 nucleotides: TGTGCCAGCAGTGAATACTTCCCTACGGTCGGGGAGCTGTTTTTT. Protein sequence: CASSEYFPTVGELFF.

The chain employs TRBV7-9 and TRBJ1-2; TRBD1 matches 8 bases. Losses at the gene ends were 5 bases for V and 6 bases for J; bases not matched to a gene: 5. Germline V gene data show CDR1 as SEHNR and CDR2 as FQNEAQ (reference sequence). This CDR3 is 13 amino acids long. The CDR3, as DNA: TGTGCCAGCAGCCAAGGACAGGGCGATGGCTACACCTTC. As protein: CASSQGQGDGYTF.

J is TRBJ2-1 and V is TRBV10-2, with D perhaps TRBD1 (6 bases). This CDR3 is built from 15 residues. Germline V gives CDR1 WSHSY, CDR2 SAAADI. Trimming took off 0 bases at V and 5 bases at J, with 11 bases between the two ends. The CDR3 bases are TGCGCCAGCAGTGAGTCTAGGACAGCAGACAATGAGCAGTTCTTC. Protein: CASSESRTADNEQFF.

V usage is TRBV30 and J usage is TRBJ2-7; 7 bases match TRBD1. The germline gives CDR1 GTSNPN, CDR2 SVGIG (reference sequence). This CDR3 spans 13 amino acids. J was trimmed by 3 bases and V by 1 base; bases with no gene match: 3. CDR3 nucleotide sequence: TGTGCCTGGAGTGGGGACAGAGGCTACGAGCAGTACTTC. Protein sequence: CAWSGDRGYEQYF.

The chain links TRBV7-2 to TRBJ2-3, with 12 positions matching TRBD2. Germline loops: CDR1 SGHTA, CDR2 FQGNSA. The CDR3 runs 16 residues. The V and J ends lost 2 bases and 5 bases, in that order; junction bases with no gene match: 5. CDR3 loop: CASSLLAGGPQDTQYF. CDR3 DNA sequence: TGTGCCAGCAGCTTACTAGCGGGAGGGCCTCAAGATACGCAGTATTTT.

The chain has TRBV19 and TRBJ2-7, with 14 bases identical to TRBD2. CDR3 length: 14 residues. V trimming: 6 bases; J trimming: 7 bases; junction bases outside the gene matches: 5. The germline V gene encodes CDR1 LNHDA and CDR2 SQIVND (reference sequence). The CDR3 protein is CASRTSGGAFEQYF. The DNA for the CDR3 is TGTGCCAGTAGGACTAGCGGGGGGGCCTTTGAGCAGTACTTC.

This chain joins TRBV6-1 and TRBJ1-2; no clear D gene. The V and J ends lost 7 bases and 0 bases respectively, with 15 bases between them. The CDR3 is made up of 15 amino acids. CDR1 and CDR2 (germline): MNHNS, SASEGT. CDR3 DNA: TGTGCCAGCACTATCCGGGAGGACGCTAACTATGGCTACACCTTC. Protein product: CASTIREDANYGYTF.

The chain joins TRBV6-6 to TRBJ1-5, with D possibly being TRBD1 (6 bases). Germline values: CDR1 MNHNY, CDR2 SVGAGI (reference sequence). The CDR3 contains 16 residues. Trimming cost V 0 bases and J 2 bases, with 11 bases left between them. The CDR3 loop is CASSYSLPGGNQPQHF. The CDR3 bases are TGTGCCAGCAGTTACTCCCTCCCAGGGGGCAATCAGCCCCAGCATTTT.

This clone was seen once. V gene TRBV28 combines with J gene TRBJ1-1; no reliable D call. The CDR3 sequence is 14 residues long. CDR1 is MDHEN and CDR2 is SYDVKM in the germline V gene. Trimming took off 7 bases at V and 6 bases at J, with 18 bases between the two ends. In nucleotides, the CDR3 is TGTGCCAGCACTCGGGATATTTTGAGGTCTGAAGCTTTCTTT. Its translation is CASTRDILRSEAFF.

This clone was observed a single time. In nucleotides, the CDR3 is TGTGCCAGCAGCTTGATCGCAGACTACAATGAGCAGTTCTTC. Translated: CASSLIADYNEQFF. The chain carries TRBV11-2 and TRBJ2-1, with D unresolved. There are 14 residues in the CDR3. CDR1 and CDR2 (germline): SGHAT, FQNNGV. The germline V and J ends were trimmed by 3 bases and 3 bases, with 9 bases remaining between them.

The rearrangement joins TRBV6-5 to TRBJ1-2; D perhaps matches TRBD1 (6 bases). This CDR3 has 13 amino acids. In germline, CDR1 is MNHEY, CDR2 SVGAGI. Trimming removed 7 bases at V and 8 bases at J, with 17 bases between. CDR3 residues: CASTIGGASGYTF. CDR3 in DNA: TGTGCCAGCACCATCGGGGGGGCGTCCGGCTACACCTTC.

The chain carries TRBV10-3 and TRBJ1-1; D is unresolved. CDR1 and CDR2 (germline): ENHRY, SYGVKD. This CDR3 has 13 residues. Trimming took off 7 bases at V and 0 bases at J, with 9 bases between the two ends. For the CDR3, the DNA is TGTGCCATCATTCTGCGCCTGAACACTGAAGCTTTCTTT. Translating gives CAIILRLNTEAFF.

The chain recombines TRBV19 with TRBJ1-1, with 7 bases matching TRBD1. CDR3 length: 14 amino acids. Germline lookup yields CDR1 LNHDA and CDR2 SQIVND (reference sequence). The V segment lost 5 bases and the J segment 8 bases; nucleotides outside the gene matches: 11. CDR3: CASSYRGALSEAFF. The CDR3 DNA follows: TGTGCCAGTAGTTACAGGGGCGCGCTATCAGAAGCTTTCTTT. Full variable domain (outside the CDR3, taken from reference TRBV19 and TRBJ1-1): DGGITQSPKYLFRKEGQNVTLSCEQNLNHDAMYWYRQDPGQGLRLIYYSQIVNDFQKGDIAEGYSVSREKKESFPLTVTSAQKNPTAFYLCASSYRGALSEAFFGQGTRLTVV.

The chain carries TRBV30 and TRBJ1-4; TRBD1 matches 9 bases. This CDR3 has 17 amino acids. Germline CDR1 reads GTSNPN; CDR2 reads SVGIG (reference sequence). V shed 0 bases, J shed 4 bases, and the junction held 9 bases outside the gene matches. The CDR3 DNA reads TGTGCCTGGAGTGTTACAGGGGGCGCGATTATTAATGAAAAACTGTTTTTT. It encodes CAWSVTGGAIINEKLFF. Drawing the rest from reference TRBV30 and TRBJ1-4, the complete variable domain is SQTIHQWPATLVQPVGSPLSLECTVEGTSNPNLYWYRQAAGRGLQLLFYSVGIGQISSEVPQNLSASRPQDRQFILSSKKLLLSDSGFYLCAWSVTGGAIINEKLFFGSGTQLSVL.

The chain is built from TRBV9 and TRBJ2-2; 7 bases match TRBD1. The V gene's germline CDR1 is SGDLS and CDR2 YYNGEE. The ends lost 0 bases at V and 2 bases at J; junction bases unmatched: 4. This CDR3 contains 16 residues. This CDR3 reads CASSVGDRLNTGELFF. DNA of the CDR3: TGTGCCAGCAGCGTAGGGGACAGACTAAACACCGGGGAGCTGTTTTTT.

The chain is built from TRBV27 and TRBJ2-7; perhaps TRBD1 as D (5 bases). The V and J ends lost 7 bases and 0 bases respectively, with 13 bases between them. Looked up from germline, CDR1 is MNHEY and CDR2 is SMNVEV (reference sequence). The CDR3 has 14 residues. CDR3 loop: CASMGQVSSYEQYF. In DNA form, the CDR3 reads TGTGCCAGCATGGGGCAGGTTAGCTCCTACGAGCAGTACTTC.

The rearrangement joins TRBV19 to TRBJ1-5; D call uncertain. The germline CDR1 and CDR2 sequences are LNHDA and SQIVND (reference sequence). This CDR3 is 15 amino acids long. V gave up 7 bases and J gave up 0 bases, with 13 bases separating them. CDR3 region: CASTAGLYSNQPQHF. The CDR3 coding sequence is TGTGCCAGTACGGCAGGACTGTATAGCAATCAGCCCCAGCATTTT.

This chain links TRBV6-5 with TRBJ1-2; 10 bases are a match to TRBD1. The germline CDR1 and CDR2 sequences are MNHEY and SVGAGI. V dropped 6 bases and J dropped 3; count of bases not matched to a gene: 4. The CDR3 has 14 amino acids. CDR3: CASRRDRGDYGYTF. CDR3 sequence (DNA): TGTGCCAGCAGGCGGGACAGGGGTGACTATGGCTACACCTTC.

This rearrangement joins TRBV2 to TRBJ2-2, with TRBD2 matching over 9 bases. This CDR3 has 13 amino acids. Per germline, CDR1 SNHLY and CDR2 FYNNEI. Trimming removed 7 bases from V and 5 bases from J; junction bases left unmatched: 2. The CDR3: CASNLAGTGELFF. DNA of the CDR3: TGTGCCAGCAACCTAGCGGGAACCGGGGAGCTGTTTTTT.

This clone was counted a single time. The rearrangement uses TRBV28 and TRBJ1-2; D gene uncertain. The germline gives CDR1 MDHEN, CDR2 SYDVKM. This CDR3 comprises 12 residues. Trimming stripped 6 bases from V and 8 bases from J, with 13 bases between. This CDR3 is CASSSHSHGYTF. DNA of the CDR3: TGTGCCAGCAGCTCACATTCGCACGGCTACACCTTC.

The chain employs TRBV28 and TRBJ2-5, with D perhaps TRBD2 (6 bases). The CDR3 consists of 13 residues. Looked up from germline, CDR1 is MDHEN and CDR2 is SYDVKM. V shed 3 bases and J shed 5 bases, with 10 bases lying between them. The DNA of the CDR3 is TGTGCCAGCAGTTTCCCTAGCGAGGAGACCCAGTACTTC. Translation: CASSFPSEETQYF.

The genes are TRBV11-2 and TRBJ1-3, with a weak D call TRBD1 (5 bases). Germline loops: CDR1 SGHAT, CDR2 FQNNGV. V lost 5 bases, J lost 0 bases, and 14 bases lay in between. CDR3 length: 16 residues. CDR3 in amino acids: CASSARDFRSGNTIYF. The CDR3 region has the DNA TGTGCCAGCAGCGCCCGGGACTTTCGCTCTGGAAACACCATATATTTT.

About this clone itself: Sequence at one end of the junction differs from germline and may be a read error. V usage is TRBV28 and J usage is TRBJ1-1, with D possibly TRBD1 on 6 matching bases. The V gene's germline CDR1 is MDHEN and CDR2 SYDVKM. The CDR3 contains 15 residues. The CDR3 DNA reads as TGTGCCAGCACTTTAAGGTCCGCCAGGGGTTCTGAAGCTTTCTTT. It is translated as CASTLRSARGSEAFF.